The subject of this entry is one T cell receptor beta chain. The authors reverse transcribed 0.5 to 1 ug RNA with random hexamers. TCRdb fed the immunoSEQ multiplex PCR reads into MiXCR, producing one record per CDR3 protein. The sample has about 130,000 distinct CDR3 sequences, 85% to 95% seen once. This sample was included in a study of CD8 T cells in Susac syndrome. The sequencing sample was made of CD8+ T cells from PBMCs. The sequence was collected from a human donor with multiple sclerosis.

Here the CDR3 reads CASSQDTSGSSYEQYF. CDR3 in DNA: TGCGCCAGCAGCCAAGATACTAGCGGCAGCTCCTACGAGCAGTACTTC. The chain combines TRBV4-1 with TRBJ2-7, with 8 bases fitting TRBD2. The CDR3 is 16 residues long. Germline CDR1 and CDR2: MGHRA and YSYEKL. With V trimmed by 0 bases and J by 0 bases, 4 bases remained unmatched.